This T cell receptor beta chain was found in a study of identical twins. Whole-study results and caveats: The study found that models underestimated out-of-frame TCR alpha sharing in monozygotic twins. Whereas memory repertoires showed no such difference, abundant cord blood beta clonotypes carried fewer insertions. Among out-of-frame alpha sequences shared by twins, low generation probability occurred in excess. Instead of following the same donors, the conclusions were based on cross-sectional statistical analysis.

TCRdb passed the 5' RACE reads through MiXCR, listing each CDR3 protein once. The table has hundreds of thousands of distinct CDR3 sequences, around 10% seen once. Germline loops: CDR1 DFQATT, CDR2 SNEGSKA (reference sequence). The CDR3 consists of 12 residues. Trimming stripped 5 bases from V and 6 bases from J, with 12 bases between. This clonotype was observed many times. The target antigen is unknown. The material sequenced was memory (CD45RO+) T cells sorted from blood. This TCR derives from a woman between 18 and 30 years old in good health. The V gene is TRBV20-1, the J gene TRBJ2-3, with no clear D. CDR3 region: CSASVLRDTQYF. CDR3 bases: TGCAGTGCTTCCGTACTCAGGGATACGCAGTATTTT.